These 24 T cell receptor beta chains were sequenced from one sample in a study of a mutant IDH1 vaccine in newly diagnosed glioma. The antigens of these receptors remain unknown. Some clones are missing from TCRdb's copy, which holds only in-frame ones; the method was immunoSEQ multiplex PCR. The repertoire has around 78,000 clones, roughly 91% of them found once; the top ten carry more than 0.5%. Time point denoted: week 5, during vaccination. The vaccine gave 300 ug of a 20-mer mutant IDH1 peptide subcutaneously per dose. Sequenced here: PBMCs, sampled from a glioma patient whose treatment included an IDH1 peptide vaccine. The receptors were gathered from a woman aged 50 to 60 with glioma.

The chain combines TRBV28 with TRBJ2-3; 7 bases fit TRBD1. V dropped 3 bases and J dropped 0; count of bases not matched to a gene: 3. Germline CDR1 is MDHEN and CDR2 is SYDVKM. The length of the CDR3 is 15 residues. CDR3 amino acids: CASSFGTVSTDTQYF. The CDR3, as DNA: TGTGCCAGCAGTTTCGGGACAGTAAGCACAGATACGCAGTATTTT.

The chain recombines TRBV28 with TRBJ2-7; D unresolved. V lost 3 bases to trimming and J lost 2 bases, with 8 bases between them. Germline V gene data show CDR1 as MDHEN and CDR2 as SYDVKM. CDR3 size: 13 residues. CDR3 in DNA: TGTGCCAGCAGTTTCACGGTTCCCTACGAGCAGTACTTC. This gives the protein CASSFTVPYEQYF.

CDR3 residues: CASGPYRLAGVSTGELFF. As DNA, the CDR3 is TGTGCTAGTGGTCCCTACAGACTAGCGGGAGTTAGCACCGGGGAGCTGTTTTTT. The V call is TRBV12-5, the J call TRBJ2-2, with 12 bases aligning to TRBD2. The CDR3 runs 18 residues. From germline, CDR1 is LGHNT and CDR2 FRNRAP. Germline trimming cut 5 bases from V and 4 bases from J; bases unmatched to any gene: 11.

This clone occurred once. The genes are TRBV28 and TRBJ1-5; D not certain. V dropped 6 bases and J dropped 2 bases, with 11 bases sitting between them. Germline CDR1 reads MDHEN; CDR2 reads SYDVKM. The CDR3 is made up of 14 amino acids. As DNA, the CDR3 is TGTGCCAGCAGCCCGGCGGATGGCAATCAGCCCCAGCATTTT. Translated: CASSPADGNQPQHF.

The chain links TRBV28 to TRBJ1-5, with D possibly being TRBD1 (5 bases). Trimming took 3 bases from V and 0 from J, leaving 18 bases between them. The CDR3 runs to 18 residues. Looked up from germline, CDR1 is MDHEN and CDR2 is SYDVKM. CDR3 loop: CASSFSTRGPYSNQPQHF. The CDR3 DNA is TGTGCCAGCAGTTTCTCCACCCGGGGCCCCTATAGCAATCAGCCCCAGCATTTT.

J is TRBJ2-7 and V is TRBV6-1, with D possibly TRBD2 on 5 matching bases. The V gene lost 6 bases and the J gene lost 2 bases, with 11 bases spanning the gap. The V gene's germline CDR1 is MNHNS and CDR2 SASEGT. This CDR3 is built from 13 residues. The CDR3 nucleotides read TGTGCCAGCAGGAGGAGCGGCCCCTACGAGCAGTACTTC. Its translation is CASRRSGPYEQYF.

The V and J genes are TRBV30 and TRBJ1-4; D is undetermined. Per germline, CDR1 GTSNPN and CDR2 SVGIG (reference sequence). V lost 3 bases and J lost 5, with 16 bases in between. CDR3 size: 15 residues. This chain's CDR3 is CAWRFGNLINEKLFF. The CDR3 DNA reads TGTGCCTGGAGGTTCGGGAATCTTATCAATGAAAAACTGTTTTTT.

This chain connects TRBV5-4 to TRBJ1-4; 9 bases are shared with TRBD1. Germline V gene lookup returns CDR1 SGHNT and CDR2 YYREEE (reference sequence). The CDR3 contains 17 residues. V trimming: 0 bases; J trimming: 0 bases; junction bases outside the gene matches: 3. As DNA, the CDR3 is TGTGCCAGCAGCTTGGCCGGACAGGGGACAACTAATGAAAAACTGTTTTTT. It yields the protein CASSLAGQGTTNEKLFF.

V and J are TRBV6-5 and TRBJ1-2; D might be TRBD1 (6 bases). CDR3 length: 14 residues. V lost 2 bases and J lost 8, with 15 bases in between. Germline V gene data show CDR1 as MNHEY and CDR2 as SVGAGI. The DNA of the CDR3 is TGTGCCAGCAGTTACACACAGGGTACTTTAGGCTACACCTTC. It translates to CASSYTQGTLGYTF.

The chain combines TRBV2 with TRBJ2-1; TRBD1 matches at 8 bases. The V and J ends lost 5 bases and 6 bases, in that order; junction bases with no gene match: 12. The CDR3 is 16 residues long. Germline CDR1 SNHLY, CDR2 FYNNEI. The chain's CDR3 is CASSNLLPTGGNEQFF. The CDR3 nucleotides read TGTGCCAGCAGTAACCTGCTACCAACAGGGGGCAATGAGCAGTTCTTC.

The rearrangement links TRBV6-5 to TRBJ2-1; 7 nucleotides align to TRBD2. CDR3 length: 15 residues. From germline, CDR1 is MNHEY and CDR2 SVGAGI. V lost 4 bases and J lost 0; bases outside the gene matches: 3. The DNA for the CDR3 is TGTGCCAGCAGTTCAGCGGGGAGCTCCTACAATGAGCAGTTCTTC. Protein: CASSSAGSSYNEQFF.

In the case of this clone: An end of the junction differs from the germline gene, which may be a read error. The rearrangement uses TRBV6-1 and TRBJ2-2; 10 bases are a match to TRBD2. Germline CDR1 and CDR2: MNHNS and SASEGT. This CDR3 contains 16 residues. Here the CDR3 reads CAISEKREGLSGELFF. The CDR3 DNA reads TGTGCCATCAGTGAAAAGCGGGAGGGCCTTAGCGGGGAGCTGTTTTTT.

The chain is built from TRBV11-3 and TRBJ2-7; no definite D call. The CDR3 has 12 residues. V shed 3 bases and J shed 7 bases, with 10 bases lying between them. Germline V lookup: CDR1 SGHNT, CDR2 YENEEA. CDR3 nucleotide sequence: TGTGCCAGCAGCTTCGGAGAAGGGGAGCAGTACTTC. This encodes CASSFGEGEQYF.

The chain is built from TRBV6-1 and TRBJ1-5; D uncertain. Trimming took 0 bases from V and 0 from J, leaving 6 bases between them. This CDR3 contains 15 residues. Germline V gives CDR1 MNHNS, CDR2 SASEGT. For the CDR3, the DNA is TGTGCCAGCAGTGAAGCGGGTTATAGCAATCAGCCCCAGCATTTT. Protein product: CASSEAGYSNQPQHF.

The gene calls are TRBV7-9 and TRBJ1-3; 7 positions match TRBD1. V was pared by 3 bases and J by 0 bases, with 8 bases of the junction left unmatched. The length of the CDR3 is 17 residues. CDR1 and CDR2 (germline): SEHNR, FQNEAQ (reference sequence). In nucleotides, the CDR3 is TGTGCCAGCAGCTTGGACCTCAGGGGGTACTCTGGAAACACCATATATTTT. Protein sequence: CASSLDLRGYSGNTIYF.

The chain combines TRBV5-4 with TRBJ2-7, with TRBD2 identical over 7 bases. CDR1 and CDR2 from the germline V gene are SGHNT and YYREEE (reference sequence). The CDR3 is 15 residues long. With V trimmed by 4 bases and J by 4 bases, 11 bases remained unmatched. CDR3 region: CASSHGSSGGYEQYF. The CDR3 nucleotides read TGTGCCAGCAGCCACGGGTCTTCGGGGGGATACGAGCAGTACTTC.

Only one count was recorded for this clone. CDR3 coding DNA: TGTGCCATCACCCCGGGACAGGGGGCCCCGGGAACCTACGAGCAGTACTTC. This encodes CAITPGQGAPGTYEQYF. The gene calls are TRBV10-3 and TRBJ2-7; 12 bases are a match to TRBD1. The CDR3 contains 17 residues. J gave up 2 bases and V 7 bases, and 12 bases lay outside the gene matches. The germline CDR1 and CDR2 sequences are ENHRY and SYGVKD.

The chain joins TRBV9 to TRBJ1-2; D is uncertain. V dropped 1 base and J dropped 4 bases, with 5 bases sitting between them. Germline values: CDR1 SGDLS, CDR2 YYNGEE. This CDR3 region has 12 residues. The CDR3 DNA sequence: TGTGCCAGCAGCGTACAGGCCTATGGCTACACCTTC. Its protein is CASSVQAYGYTF.

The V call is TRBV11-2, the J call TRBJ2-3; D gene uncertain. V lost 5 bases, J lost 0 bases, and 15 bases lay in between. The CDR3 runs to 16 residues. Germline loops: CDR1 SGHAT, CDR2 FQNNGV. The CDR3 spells CASSTVIGRSTDTQYF. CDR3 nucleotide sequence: TGTGCCAGCAGCACCGTTATCGGCCGAAGCACAGATACGCAGTATTTT.

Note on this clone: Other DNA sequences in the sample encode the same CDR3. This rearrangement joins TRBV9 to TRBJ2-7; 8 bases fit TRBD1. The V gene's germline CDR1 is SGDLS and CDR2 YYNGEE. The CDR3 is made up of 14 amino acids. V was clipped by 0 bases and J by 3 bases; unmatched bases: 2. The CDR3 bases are TGTGCCAGCAGCGTAGGACAGGGGAACTACGAGCAGTACTTC. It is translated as CASSVGQGNYEQYF.

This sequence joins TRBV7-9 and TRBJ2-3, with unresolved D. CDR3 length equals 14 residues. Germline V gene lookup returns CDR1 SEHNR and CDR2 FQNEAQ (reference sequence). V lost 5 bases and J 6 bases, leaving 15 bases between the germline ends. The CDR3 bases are TGTGCCAGCAGCCAGCCAGCGCGGCTGGATACGCAGTATTTT. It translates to CASSQPARLDTQYF.

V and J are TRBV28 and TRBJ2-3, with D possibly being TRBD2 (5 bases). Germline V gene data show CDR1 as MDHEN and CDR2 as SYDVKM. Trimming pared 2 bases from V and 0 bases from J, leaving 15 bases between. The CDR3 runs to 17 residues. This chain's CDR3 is CASSLERLRTSTDTQYF. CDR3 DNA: TGTGCCAGCAGTTTAGAGCGGCTCCGCACTAGCACAGATACGCAGTATTTT.

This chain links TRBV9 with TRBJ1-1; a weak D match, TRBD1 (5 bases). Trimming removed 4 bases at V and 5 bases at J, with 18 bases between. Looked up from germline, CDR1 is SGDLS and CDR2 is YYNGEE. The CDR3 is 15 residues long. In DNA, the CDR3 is TGTGCCAGCAGCCCGAGCGGGGGGGAAGGTACTGAAGCTTTCTTT. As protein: CASSPSGGEGTEAFF.

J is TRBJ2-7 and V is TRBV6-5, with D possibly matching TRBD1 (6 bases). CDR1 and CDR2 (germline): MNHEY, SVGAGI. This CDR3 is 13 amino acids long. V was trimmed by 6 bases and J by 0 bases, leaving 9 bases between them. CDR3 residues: CASRPGHSYEQYF. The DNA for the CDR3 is TGTGCCAGCAGACCGGGACACTCCTACGAGCAGTACTTC.